Following are 17 T cell receptor beta chains from one sample sequenced in a study of T cell repertoires and Cas9 in healthy adults. Produced via immunoSEQ multiplex PCR; TCRdb's table is partial and in-frame only. The table has tens of thousands of clones, 80% to 95% seen once. The sequenced sample consisted of CD4+ effector T cells (CD127+, CD25-, CD137-, CD154-) from PBMCs; culture status not recorded. All receptors come from a human donor in good health.

This rearrangement joins TRBV6-6 to TRBJ1-4; 10 nucleotides match TRBD1. With V trimmed by 4 bases and J by 5 bases, 4 bases remained unmatched. Germline values: CDR1 MNHNY, CDR2 SVGAGI (reference sequence). The CDR3 is made up of 15 amino acids. The CDR3 DNA sequence: TGTGCCAGCAGTTTGCCGGGACAGGGGAATGAAAAACTGTTTTTT. It codes for CASSLPGQGNEKLFF.

The V gene is TRBV6-5, the J gene TRBJ1-3; D remains ambiguous. This CDR3 is built from 13 residues. Trimming shortened V by 10 bases and J by 4 bases, and 14 bases separated the two germline ends. Germline-derived CDR1 and CDR2 are MNHEY and SVGAGI. This chain's CDR3 is CATLPGSGNTIYF. In DNA form, the CDR3 reads TGTGCCACCCTGCCCGGGAGCGGAAACACCATATATTTT.

This chain uses TRBV6-1 with TRBJ2-5; D is unresolved. In germline, CDR1 is MNHNS, CDR2 SASEGT. The CDR3 extends over 10 amino acids. V was pared by 4 bases and J by 4 bases, with 1 base between. The CDR3 sequence: CASSGETQYF. The CDR3 DNA sequence: TGTGCCAGCAGTGGAGAGACCCAGTACTTC.

V is TRBV7-9 and J is TRBJ2-7; 11 bases fit TRBD1. The CDR3 spans 15 residues. Trimming removed 1 base from V and 6 bases from J; junction bases left unmatched: 5. Germline lookup yields CDR1 SEHNR and CDR2 FQNEAQ (reference sequence). CDR3 in amino acids: CASSLGGTGGGEQYF. The CDR3 DNA follows: TGTGCCAGCAGCTTAGGAGGGACAGGGGGAGGCGAGCAGTACTTC.

As concerns this clone: Sequence at one end of the junction differs from germline and may be a read error. The chain uses TRBV27 and TRBJ2-1; tentative D call: TRBD2 (7 bases). Germline CDR1 and CDR2: MNHEY and SMNVEV (reference sequence). The length of the CDR3 is 15 residues. The CDR3 DNA follows: TGTGCCACCAGTGGGGTGAGGGGGAGGGCCAGTGAGCAGTTCTTC. Amino acids: CATSGVRGRASEQFF.

The chain has TRBV11-3 and TRBJ1-1, with unresolved D. There are 13 residues in the CDR3. Trimming removed 5 bases at V and 0 bases at J, with 7 bases between. CDR1 is SGHNT and CDR2 is YENEEA in the germline V gene. The CDR3 reads CASSVFLNTEAFF. DNA of the CDR3: TGTGCCAGCAGCGTATTCCTGAACACTGAAGCTTTCTTT.

The rearrangement uses TRBV6-4 and TRBJ2-1, with D hard to call. With 7 bases removed from V and 0 bases from J, the gap between germline ends came to 13 bases. CDR1 is MRHNA, CDR2 SNTAGT, per germline. This CDR3 comprises 15 residues. CDR3 DNA sequence: TGTGCCAGCATCCCTGGGCTAAGCTCCTACAATGAGCAGTTCTTC. This codes for CASIPGLSSYNEQFF.

This clone was detected only once. The chain combines TRBV4-1 with TRBJ2-5; perhaps TRBD2 as D (6 bases). Germline CDR1 MGHRA, CDR2 YSYEKL. Trimming took 1 base from V and 2 from J, leaving 20 bases between them. There are 18 residues in the CDR3. CDR3 amino acids: CASSQGRLDQAGQETQYF. In DNA form, the CDR3 reads TGCGCCAGCAGCCAAGGGCGCCTGGACCAAGCGGGTCAAGAGACCCAGTACTTC.

The chain links TRBV7-9 to TRBJ2-1, with D possibly TRBD2 on 5 matching bases. Germline V gene lookup returns CDR1 SEHNR and CDR2 FQNEAQ (reference sequence). The length of the CDR3 is 15 residues. V gave up 1 base and J gave up 5 bases, with 12 bases separating them. CDR3 region: CASSLVRGGDNEQFF. In nucleotides, the CDR3 is TGTGCCAGCAGCTTAGTCCGGGGTGGAGACAATGAGCAGTTCTTC.

The chain employs TRBV12-5 and TRBJ2-5, with 9 bases that match TRBD2. Germline V CDR1 and CDR2: LGHNT, FRNRAP. Germline trimming cut 0 bases from V and 0 bases from J; bases unmatched to any gene: 14. The CDR3 runs to 20 residues. CDR3 residues: CASGLVLIRAGGLDQETQYF. The CDR3 coding sequence is TGTGCTAGTGGTTTGGTACTTATCCGTGCGGGGGGGCTCGACCAAGAGACCCAGTACTTC.

The V call is TRBV30, the J call TRBJ1-5; D perhaps matches TRBD1 (5 bases). Trimming left V 3 bases short and J 5 bases short, with 17 bases between. Germline-derived CDR1 and CDR2 are GTSNPN and SVGIG (reference sequence). The CDR3 extends over 15 amino acids. The CDR3 nucleotides are TGTGCCTGGAGCCAGGGATTTGGGGTGTATCAGCCCCAGCATTTT. As protein: CAWSQGFGVYQPQHF.

The rearrangement uses TRBV29-1 and TRBJ2-1; 11 bases line up with TRBD2. With V trimmed by 3 bases and J by 16 bases, 8 bases remained unmatched. The CDR3 covers 12 residues. The germline V gene has CDR1 SQVTM and CDR2 ANQGSEA. The CDR3 nucleotides are TGCAGCGTTGACCTAGCGGGAGGATTCGGCTTCTTC. It encodes CSVDLAGGFGFF.

CDR3 coding DNA: TGTGCCAGCAGCTTACCCCTAGCGGGAGGAGGAGAGACCCAGTACTTC. Encoded protein: CASSLPLAGGGETQYF. V and J are TRBV7-8 and TRBJ2-5, with 11 nucleotides matching TRBD2. Germline lookup yields CDR1 SGHVS and CDR2 FQNEAQ. The CDR3 contains 16 residues. The V gene end was trimmed by 2 bases and the J gene end by 4 bases; junction bases not matched to a gene: 6.

The rearrangement uses TRBV9 and TRBJ2-3; 14 bases are a match to TRBD2. The germline V gene has CDR1 SGDLS and CDR2 YYNGEE. V shed 2 bases and J 3 bases; nucleotides not matched to a gene: 2. The CDR3 contains 16 residues. CDR3 residues: CASSVGLAGDTDTQYF. The DNA for the CDR3 is TGTGCCAGCAGCGTGGGACTAGCGGGGGATACAGATACGCAGTATTTT.

This chain uses TRBV5-5 with TRBJ1-1; D is possibly TRBD1 (6 bases). Germline V CDR1 and CDR2: SGHKS, YYEKEE (reference sequence). This CDR3 is 14 amino acids long. Trimming removed 2 bases at V and 7 bases at J, with 15 bases between. The CDR3 sequence is CASSFGGGHNEAFF. The CDR3 DNA reads as TGTGCCAGCAGCTTCGGTGGGGGACATAATGAAGCTTTCTTT. The whole variable domain, remainder taken from reference TRBV5-5 and TRBJ1-1, is DAGVTQSPTHLIKTRGQQVTLRCSPISGHKSVSWYQQVLGQGPQFIFQYYEKEERGRGNFPDRFSARQFPNYSSELNVNALLLGDSALYLCASSFGGGHNEAFFGQGTRLTVV.

The chain recombines TRBV18 with TRBJ1-2; possible D gene TRBD1, 6 bases. V was clipped by 2 bases and J by 10 bases, with 14 bases between them. Germline loops: CDR1 KGHSH, CDR2 LQKENI. This CDR3 is built from 13 residues. As DNA, the CDR3 is TGTGCCAGCTCACCAGACCAGGGGTCCAACTACACCTTC. This sequence encodes CASSPDQGSNYTF.

The chain couples TRBV11-3 to TRBJ1-2, with 7 nucleotides matching TRBD1. Trimming took 2 bases from V and 3 from J; bases not matched to a gene: 21. CDR1 SGHNT and CDR2 YENEEA come from the germline V gene. The CDR3 has 20 amino acids. In DNA form, the CDR3 reads TGTGCCAGCAGCTTAACATTGCTGGGCCCCTCGGAGGGGGCGGACTATGGCTACACCTTC. This gives the protein CASSLTLLGPSEGADYGYTF.